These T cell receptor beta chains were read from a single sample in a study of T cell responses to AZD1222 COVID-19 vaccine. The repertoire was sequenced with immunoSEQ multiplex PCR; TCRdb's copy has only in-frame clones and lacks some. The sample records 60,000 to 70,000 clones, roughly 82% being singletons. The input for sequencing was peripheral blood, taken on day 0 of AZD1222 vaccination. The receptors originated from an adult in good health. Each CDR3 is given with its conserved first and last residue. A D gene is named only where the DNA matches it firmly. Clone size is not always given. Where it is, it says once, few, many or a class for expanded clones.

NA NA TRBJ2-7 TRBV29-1 CSVLIQGANYEQYF TGCAGCGTTCTTATACAAGGGGCAAACTACGAGCAGTACTTC
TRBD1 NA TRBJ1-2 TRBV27 CASSSLGTGTNTF TGTGCCAGCAGTTCCCTCGGGACAGGAACAAACACCTTC
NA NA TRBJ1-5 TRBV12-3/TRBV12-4 CASSLSGNQPQHF TGTGCCAGCAGTTTGAGCGGCAATCAGCCCCAGCATTTT
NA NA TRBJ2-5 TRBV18 CASSPPSEGRTQYF TGTGCCAGCTCACCACCGTCGGAGGGAAGGACCCAGTACTTC
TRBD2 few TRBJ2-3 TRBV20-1 CSASPSGGRSDTQYF TGCAGTGCTAGTCCTAGCGGGGGGAGGTCAGATACGCAGTATTTT
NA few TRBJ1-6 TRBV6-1 CASSEVWDLGSPLHF TGTGCCAGCAGTGAAGTATGGGACCTGGGATCACCCCTCCACTTT
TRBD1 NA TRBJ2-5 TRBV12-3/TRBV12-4 CASGFNRGETQYF TGTGCCAGCGGATTCAACAGGGGTGAGACCCAGTACTTC
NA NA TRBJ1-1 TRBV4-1 CASRVQGVDTEAFF TGCGCCAGCAGGGTACAGGGAGTCGACACTGAAGCTTTCTTT
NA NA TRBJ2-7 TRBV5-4 CASSFQGGAPLQYF TGTGCCAGCAGCTTCCAGGGAGGTGCCCCGCTGCAGTACTTC
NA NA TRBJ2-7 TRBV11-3 CASSPMAYEQYF TGTGCCAGCAGCCCCATGGCCTACGAGCAGTACTTC
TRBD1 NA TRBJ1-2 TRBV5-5 CASSFSRQGASGYTF TGTGCCAGCAGCTTTAGTCGACAGGGAGCCTCTGGCTACACCTTC
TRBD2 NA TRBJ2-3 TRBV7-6 CASSWLSGTRGTDTQYF TGTGCCAGCAGCTGGCTCTCCGGGACTAGGGGCACAGATACGCAGTATTTT
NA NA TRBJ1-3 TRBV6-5 CASLSTGNTIYF TGTGCCAGCCTCAGTACTGGAAACACCATATATTTT
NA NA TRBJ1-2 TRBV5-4 CASSSPGLLHYGYTF TGTGCCAGCAGCTCGCCAGGGCTACTACACTATGGCTACACCTTC
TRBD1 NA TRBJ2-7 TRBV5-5 CASSLTPGQPSDEQYF TGTGCCAGCAGCTTGACCCCGGGACAGCCATCCGACGAGCAGTACTTC
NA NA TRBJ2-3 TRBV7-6 CASSFSAGSTDTQYF TGTGCCAGCAGCTTCTCCGCGGGGAGCACAGATACGCAGTATTTT
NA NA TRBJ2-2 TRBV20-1 CSATRGGELFF TGCAGTGCTACGCGAGGTGGGGAGCTGTTTTTT
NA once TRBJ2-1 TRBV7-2 CASSPTRQDPREFF TGTGCCAGCAGCCCTACTAGACAGGACCCCCGAGAGTTCTTC
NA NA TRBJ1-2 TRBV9 CASSVASDNYGYTF TGTGCCAGCAGCGTAGCTTCGGATAACTATGGCTACACCTTC
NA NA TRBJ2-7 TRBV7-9 CASSSFISYEQYF TGTGCCAGCAGCTCTTTTATTAGCTACGAGCAGTACTTC
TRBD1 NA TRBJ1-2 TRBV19 CASTSTGRDGYTF TGTGCCAGTACCTCGACAGGGAGGGATGGCTACACCTTC
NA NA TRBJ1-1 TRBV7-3 CASSPMEGTEAFF TGTGCCAGCAGCCCCATGGAAGGTACTGAAGCTTTCTTT
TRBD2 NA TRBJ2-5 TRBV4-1 CASSPKRGEETQYF TGCGCCAGCAGCCCGAAGCGGGGGGAGGAGACCCAGTACTTC
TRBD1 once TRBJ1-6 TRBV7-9 CASSLESGGYSPLHF TGTGCCAGCAGCTTAGAGTCAGGGGGCTATTCACCCCTCCACTTT
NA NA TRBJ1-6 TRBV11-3 CASSLDRDNSPLHF TGTGCCAGCAGCCTGGACAGAGACAATTCACCCCTCCACTTT
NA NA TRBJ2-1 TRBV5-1 CASSGGEGPYNEQFF TGCGCCAGCAGCGGGGGAGAAGGGCCCTACAATGAGCAGTTCTTC
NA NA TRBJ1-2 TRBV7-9 CASSLTQGAVFYGYTF TGTGCCAGCAGCCTAACCCAAGGGGCGGTTTTCTATGGCTACACCTTC
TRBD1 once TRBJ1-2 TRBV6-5 CATKPIQGGGYTF TGTGCCACCAAACCAATTCAGGGGGGCGGCTACACCTTC
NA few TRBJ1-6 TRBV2 CASSETGREDSPLHF TGTGCCAGCAGTGAAACGGGCAGGGAGGATTCACCCCTCCACTTT
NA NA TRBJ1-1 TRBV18 CASSPGAAEAFF TGTGCCAGCTCACCGGGCGCCGCTGAAGCTTTCTTT
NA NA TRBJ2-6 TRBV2 CASSQGLGPGANVLTF TGTGCCAGCAGCCAGGGTCTCGGCCCTGGGGCCAACGTCCTGACTTTC
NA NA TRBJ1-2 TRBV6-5 CASSSGGGYGYTF TGTGCCAGCAGCTCTGGGGGTGGCTATGGCTACACCTTC
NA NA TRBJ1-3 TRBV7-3 CAQSRGQTSGNTIYF TGTGCCCAGTCCCGCGGACAGACCTCTGGAAACACCATATATTTT
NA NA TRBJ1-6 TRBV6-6 CASRHTGQQNSPLHF TGTGCCAGCAGACATACCGGACAGCAGAATTCACCCCTCCACTTT
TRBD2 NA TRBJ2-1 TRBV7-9 CASSLGLAGDSSYNEQFF TGTGCCAGCAGCTTAGGGCTAGCGGGGGACAGCTCCTACAATGAGCAGTTCTTC
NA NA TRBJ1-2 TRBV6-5 CASSSVRGPGGYTF TGTGCCAGCAGTTCCGTCCGGGGACCCGGCGGCTACACCTTC
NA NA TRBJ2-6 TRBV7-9 CASSPQALRANVLTF TGTGCCAGCAGCCCACAGGCGTTAAGGGCCAACGTCCTGACTTTC
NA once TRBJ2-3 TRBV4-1 CASSQGGTQDTQYF TGCGCCAGCAGCCAAGGGGGTACCCAGGATACGCAGTATTTT
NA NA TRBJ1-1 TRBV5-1 CASSLSLTVGNTEAFF TGCGCCAGCAGCTTATCTTTGACAGTGGGGAACACTGAAGCTTTCTTT
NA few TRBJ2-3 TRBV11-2 CASSRRQGGGTDTQYF TGTGCCAGCAGCCGCAGACAGGGAGGGGGCACAGATACGCAGTATTTT
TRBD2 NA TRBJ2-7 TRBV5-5 CASSVGSGGAYEQYF TGTGCCAGCAGTGTGGGTAGCGGGGGAGCCTACGAGCAGTACTTC
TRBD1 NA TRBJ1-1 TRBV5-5 CASSYRQGIVNTEAFF TGTGCCAGCAGCTATCGACAGGGTATTGTTAACACTGAAGCTTTCTTT
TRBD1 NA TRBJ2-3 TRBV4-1 CASSQGTGGKTDTQYF TGCGCCAGCAGCCAAGGGACAGGGGGTAAGACAGATACGCAGTATTTT
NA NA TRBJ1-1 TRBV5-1 CASSLDRVNEAFF TGCGCCAGCAGCTTGGACAGGGTGAATGAAGCTTTCTTT
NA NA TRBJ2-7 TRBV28 CASSLGTGPPYEQYF TGTGCCAGCAGTCTTGGGACGGGTCCCCCCTACGAGCAGTACTTC
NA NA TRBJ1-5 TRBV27 CASSHEPWEPQHF TGTGCCAGCAGTCACGAACCTTGGGAGCCCCAGCATTTT
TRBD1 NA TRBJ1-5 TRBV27 CASSPPGQGVGNQPQHF TGTGCCAGCAGTCCCCCGGGACAGGGGGTTGGCAATCAGCCCCAGCATTTT
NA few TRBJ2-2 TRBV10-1 CASSEGQDTGELFF TGCGCCAGCAGTGAGGGGCAGGACACCGGGGAGCTGTTTTTT
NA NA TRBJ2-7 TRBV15 CATATGQTSSYEQYF TGTGCCACCGCGACAGGCCAAACTAGCTCCTACGAGCAGTACTTC
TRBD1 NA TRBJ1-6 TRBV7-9 CASSPDRDNSPLHF TGTGCCAGCAGCCCGGACAGGGATAATTCACCCCTCCACTTT
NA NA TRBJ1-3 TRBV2 CASSVPPTMIGGNTIYF TGTGCCAGCAGTGTCCCCCCGACAATGATTGGGGGAAACACCATATATTTT
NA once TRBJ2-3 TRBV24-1 CATSEVTDTQYF TGTGCCACCAGTGAAGTCACAGATACGCAGTATTTT
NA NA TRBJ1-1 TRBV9 CASSVGTNKKNTEAFF TGTGCCAGCAGCGTAGGAACAAATAAGAAGAACACTGAAGCTTTCTTT
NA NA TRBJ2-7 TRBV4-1 CASSQEPQTGGQSYEQYF TGCGCCAGCAGCCAAGAACCCCAAACCGGCGGACAGTCCTACGAGCAGTACTTC
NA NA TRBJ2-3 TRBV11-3 CASSLDQRGADTQYF TGTGCCAGCAGCTTAGATCAGCGAGGGGCAGATACGCAGTATTTT